One sample yielded the 13 T cell receptor beta chains listed below, sequenced in a study of response to subunit inactivated influenza vaccine. TCRdb used MiXCR to reprocess the RT-PCR reads, holding one entry per CDR3 protein. Among about 530,000 distinct CDR3 sequences listed, roughly 13% were seen once. The sample consisted of PBMCs from blood, taken roughly 45 days after vaccination. These receptors were taken from a man aged 50 to 59 who received an inactivated influenza vaccine.

This clonotype was seen a few times. The chain uses TRBV4-2 and TRBJ2-5; 13 bases are a match to TRBD2. Losses at the gene ends were 4 bases for V and 2 bases for J; bases not matched to a gene: 7. CDR1 and CDR2 (germline): LGHNA, YNFKEQ. This CDR3 is built from 17 residues. This CDR3 is CASSLLPTSGGQETQYF. The CDR3 DNA follows: TGTGCCAGCAGCCTGCTCCCGACTAGCGGGGGGCAAGAGACCCAGTACTTC.

This clonotype was picked up a small number of times. The rearrangement joins TRBV11-2 to TRBJ2-2; D is ambiguous. Germline assignment: CDR1 SGHAT and CDR2 FQNNGV. CDR3 length: 15 amino acids. V was cut by 1 base and J by 7 bases, with 13 bases left in between. The CDR3 spells CASSLVGYNYGELFF. The DNA for the CDR3 is TGTGCCAGCAGCTTAGTAGGGTATAACTACGGGGAGCTGTTTTTT. Using reference TRBV11-2 and TRBJ2-2 for the parts outside the CDR3, the full variable domain is EAGVAQSPRYKIIEKRQSVAFWCNPISGHATLYWYQQILGQGPKLLIQFQNNGVVDDSQLPKDRFSAERLKGVDSTLKIQPAKLEDSAVYLCASSLVGYNYGELFFGEGSRLTVL.

This clonotype was seen repeatedly, ten times or more. The chain carries TRBV27 and TRBJ2-1; D is uncertain. V lost 3 bases to trimming and J lost 6 bases, with 12 bases between them. There are 14 residues in the CDR3. Germline V CDR1 and CDR2: MNHEY, SMNVEV (reference sequence). DNA for the CDR3: TGTGCCAGCAGTTTTTCTAGAAGTGGCAATGAGCAGTTCTTC. It specifies CASSFSRSGNEQFF.

The rearrangement joins TRBV6-2 or TRBV6-3 to TRBJ2-7; no reliable D call. V lost 0 bases, J lost 2 bases, and 8 bases lay in between. Germline assignment: CDR1 MNHEY and CDR2 SVGEGT. This CDR3 spans 14 amino acids. In nucleotides, the CDR3 is TGTGCCAGCAGTTACTCTTCTGAAACCTACGAGCAGTACTTC. This gives the protein CASSYSSETYEQYF.

This clonotype was seen a few times. The V call is TRAV29DV5, the J call TRBJ2-2; the table names TRBD2, a call not compared with the DNA. This CDR3 contains 18 residues. The CDR3 bases are TGTGCCCTCCGGGGGGGCAGGCGAATAATCGCGAACACCGGGGAGCTGTTTTTT. It is translated as CALRGGRRIIANTGELFF.

A few counts support this clonotype. V gene TRBV4-3 combines with J gene TRBJ1-2; D unclear. Germline V gene sequence: CDR1 LGHNA, CDR2 YSLEER. This CDR3 contains 13 residues. With 1 base removed from V and 4 bases from J, the gap between germline ends came to 7 bases. The CDR3 here is CASSQVPGYGYTF. CDR3 DNA: TGCGCCAGCAGCCAAGTTCCAGGCTATGGCTACACCTTC.

The V gene is TRBV6-5, the J gene TRBJ2-2, with D possibly matching TRBD1 (6 bases). Germline CDR1 and CDR2: MNHEY and SVGAGI. V lost 6 bases to trimming and J lost 7 bases, with 9 bases between them. CDR3 size: 12 residues. The DNA for the CDR3 is TGTGCCAGCAGAAACAGGGTCGGGGAGCTGTTTTTT. It codes for CASRNRVGELFF.

In this sample, this clonotype turned up many times. The chain carries TRBV4-1 and TRBJ2-3; 8 nucleotides match TRBD2. The trim removed 4 bases at V and 4 bases at J, leaving 7 bases unmatched. This CDR3 spans 15 amino acids. Germline V gene lookup returns CDR1 MGHRA and CDR2 YSYEKL. The CDR3 reads CASSLSGVEADTQYF. The CDR3 coding sequence is TGCGCCAGCAGCCTTAGCGGGGTGGAGGCAGATACGCAGTATTTT.

This clonotype was counted a few times. The rearrangement uses TRBV12-3 or TRBV12-4 and TRBJ2-7; possibly TRBD2 for D (5 bases). CDR3 length equals 13 residues. V dropped 3 bases and J dropped 3 bases, with 9 bases sitting between them. As DNA, the CDR3 is TGTGCCAGCAGTTTTGGAGGAATCTACGAGCAGTACTTC. The encoded protein is CASSFGGIYEQYF.

This clonotype was counted between two and nine times. The chain recombines TRBV5-5 with TRBJ2-1, with D uncertain. The CDR3 runs 15 residues. From germline, CDR1 is SGHKS and CDR2 YYEKEE (reference sequence). Trimming removed 2 bases from V and 2 bases from J, with 11 bases in between. The CDR3, as DNA: TGTGCCAGCAGCTTATCGGGTACCGCCTACAATGAGCAGTTCTTC. Protein sequence: CASSLSGTAYNEQFF. Drawing the rest from reference TRBV5-5 and TRBJ2-1, the complete variable domain is DAGVTQSPTHLIKTRGQQVTLRCSPISGHKSVSWYQQVLGQGPQFIFQYYEKEERGRGNFPDRFSARQFPNYSSELNVNALLLGDSALYLCASSLSGTAYNEQFFGPGTRLTVL.

This clonotype was counted a few times. The chain carries TRBV7-9 and TRBJ2-1; D call uncertain. Between the trimmed V and J ends, which lost 2 bases and 9 bases, there was a span of 11 bases. Germline CDR1 and CDR2: SEHNR and FQNEAQ (reference sequence). The CDR3 is made up of 13 amino acids. CDR3 sequence reads: CASSLQYPTEQFF. CDR3 nucleotide sequence: TGTGCCAGCAGCTTACAATACCCCACTGAGCAGTTCTTC.

The rearrangement links TRBV5-1 to TRBJ2-3; D gene uncertain. V gave up 0 bases and J gave up 1 base, with 12 bases separating them. The germline CDR1 and CDR2 sequences are SGHRS and YFSETQ. This CDR3 is 16 amino acids long. The CDR3 DNA reads as TGCGCCAGCAGCTTGGCCACGGGCGGCCGCACAGATACGCAGTATTTT. Translation: CASSLATGGRTDTQYF.

The genes are TRBV30 and TRBJ1-6; tentatively, D is TRBD1 (6 bases). Germline loops: CDR1 GTSNPN, CDR2 SVGIG (reference sequence). Trimming took 2 bases from V and 6 from J, leaving 11 bases between them. This CDR3 has 14 residues. The CDR3 is CAWSIRTVNSPLHF. The DNA for the CDR3 is TGTGCCTGGAGTATACGGACAGTTAATTCACCCCTCCACTTT.